Sequencing of this T cell receptor beta chain was carried out in a study of glioma-infiltrating T cells. CDR1 DFQATT and CDR2 SNEGSKA come from the germline V gene (reference sequence). The V end lost 4 bases, the J end lost 4 bases, and 12 bases lay between the germline ends. The length of the CDR3 is 13 residues. This clonotype was found many times. Its antigen is still unknown. TCR alpha and beta CDR3 regions were amplified from RNA using iRepertoire nested multiplex PCR. For one-step reverse transcription and amplification, 100-400 ng of tissue mRNA or PBMC total RNA was used. TCRdb used MiXCR to reprocess the multiplex PCR reads, holding one entry per CDR3 protein. The sample shows approximately 140,000 distinct CDR3 sequences, about 25% of them seen only once. The study, taken as a whole, reports: Non-neoplastic patients had below-expected tissue-blood divergence, while all gliomas exceeded expectation.

The clonotype comes from a human donor with low-grade glioma or glioblastoma, undergoing nonglioma brain surgery, or in good health (not recorded which). Sample: glioma tissue, nonneoplastic brain tissue, or PBMCs (not recorded which). The chain employs TRBV20-1 and TRBJ2-3; D possibly corresponds to TRBD2 (6 bases). CDR3 bases: TGCAGTGCTATCGAACTAGCCTCAGATACGCAGTATTTT. It specifies CSAIELASDTQYF.